The 23 T cell receptor beta chains in this list originate from one sample, sequenced in a study of response to subunit inactivated influenza vaccine. TCRdb independently ran MiXCR on the RT-PCR reads; one entry per CDR3 protein. Here the sample spans 800,000 to 1,000,000 distinct CDR3 sequences, approximately 21% being singletons. Source: PBMCs from blood, taken more than 4 days after vaccination. These receptor sequences come from a man aged 45-65 years who received an inactivated influenza vaccine.

The chain recombines TRBV11-2 with TRBJ1-2, with a weak D call TRBD1 (6 bases). CDR1 and CDR2 from the germline V gene are SGHAT and FQNNGV. The CDR3 totals 13 residues. Trimming stripped 0 bases from V and 8 bases from J, with 10 bases between. CDR3 sequence: CASSLERGVGYTF. The DNA of the CDR3 is TGTGCCAGCAGCTTAGAGAGGGGGGTCGGCTACACCTTC. Filled out from reference TRBV11-2 and TRBJ1-2, the complete variable domain reads EAGVAQSPRYKIIEKRQSVAFWCNPISGHATLYWYQQILGQGPKLLIQFQNNGVVDDSQLPKDRFSAERLKGVDSTLKIQPAKLEDSAVYLCASSLERGVGYTFGSGTRLTVV.

The rearrangement links TRBV2 to TRBJ2-1; tentatively, D is TRBD2 (6 bases). V was trimmed by 2 bases and J by 7 bases, leaving 15 bases between them. The CDR3 is made up of 15 amino acids. Germline V lookup: CDR1 SNHLY, CDR2 FYNNEI. The CDR3 protein is CASSERRAGYNEQFF. In nucleotides, the CDR3 is TGTGCCAGCAGTGAAAGACGGGCGGGATATAATGAGCAGTTCTTC.

The chain combines TRBV20-1 with TRBJ1-1; the match to TRBD1 covers 9 bases. This CDR3 spans 14 amino acids. With 6 bases clipped from V and 7 bases from J, the junction kept 12 bases outside the gene matches. Germline CDR1 DFQATT, CDR2 SNEGSKA (reference sequence). The CDR3 DNA is TGCAGTGCCATCAATCTGGACAGGGGTCGTGAAGCTTTCTTT. Encoded protein: CSAINLDRGREAFF.

This clonotype came up a few times. V is TRBV7-9 and J is TRBJ2-1, with D unclear. This CDR3 is 10 amino acids long. From germline, CDR1 is SEHNR and CDR2 FQNEAQ (reference sequence). The V end was cut by 8 bases, the J end by 5 bases, with 4 bases between. The CDR3 is CASENNEQFF. CDR3 DNA sequence: TGTGCCAGCGAGAACAATGAGCAGTTCTTC.

This clonotype was found a few times. V and J are TRBV5-1 and TRBJ2-3, with TRBD1 identical over 7 bases. J lost 1 base, V lost 4 bases, and 6 bases had no gene match. This CDR3 comprises 15 residues. Germline V lookup: CDR1 SGHRS, CDR2 YFSETQ. CDR3 coding DNA: TGCGCCAGCAGCACACGACAGGGTCGCACAGATACGCAGTATTTT. Its protein product is CASSTRQGRTDTQYF.

This clonotype was counted between two and nine times. The chain has TRBV7-2 and TRBJ2-3; D ambiguous. This CDR3 spans 12 amino acids. The V gene lost 1 base and the J gene lost 11 bases, with 10 bases spanning the gap. Germline V gene data show CDR1 as SGHTA and CDR2 as FQGNSA. CDR3 nucleotides: TGTGCCAGCAGCTTAGATTTCGCAGTGCAGTATTTT. Its protein is CASSLDFAVQYF. The whole variable domain, filled in from reference TRBV7-2 and TRBJ2-3, reads GAGVSQSPSNKVTEKGKDVELRCDPISGHTALYWYRQSLGQGLEFLIYFQGNSAPDKSGLPSDRFSAERTGGSVSTLTIQRTQQEDSAVYLCASSLDFAVQYFGPGTRLTVL.

Many counts were recorded for this clonotype. The V gene is TRBV3-1, the J gene TRBJ1-5; no clear D gene. The CDR3 sequence is 15 residues long. From germline, CDR1 is LGHDT and CDR2 YNNKEL (reference sequence). The V end was cut by 0 bases, the J end by 0 bases, with 6 bases between. The CDR3 sequence: CASSQDPGSNQPQHF. The CDR3 bases are TGTGCCAGCAGCCAAGATCCTGGTAGCAATCAGCCCCAGCATTTT.

The chain employs TRBV9 and TRBJ1-1, with TRBD1 identical over 7 bases. The CDR3 length is 14 residues. V was pared by 5 bases and J by 2 bases, with 6 bases of the junction left unmatched. The germline V gene encodes CDR1 SGDLS and CDR2 YYNGEE. CDR3 residues: CASRGDSPNTEAFF. CDR3 sequence (DNA): TGTGCCAGCAGGGGGGACAGTCCCAACACTGAAGCTTTCTTT.

The gene calls are TRBV10-3 and TRBJ1-1; D remains unclear. The CDR3 contains 13 residues. The V end was cut by 3 bases, the J end by 6 bases, with 11 bases between. CDR1 is ENHRY, CDR2 SYGVKD, per germline. The CDR3 DNA reads as TGTGCCATCAGTGATCAGAGCCGCTCTGAAGCTTTCTTT. Translated, it gives CAISDQSRSEAFF.

This clonotype showed up just a few times. The genes are TRBV19 and TRBJ2-7; no clear D gene. The V end was cut by 2 bases, the J end by 7 bases, with 15 bases between. Germline CDR1 LNHDA, CDR2 SQIVND (reference sequence). This CDR3 region has 14 residues. The CDR3 reads CASSILVGPREQYF. The CDR3 DNA reads TGTGCCAGTAGTATATTGGTGGGCCCGCGGGAGCAGTACTTC.

The rearrangement uses TRBV15 and TRBJ2-3, with D maybe TRBD1 (5 bases). The CDR3 extends over 14 amino acids. Trimming stripped 5 bases from V and 5 bases from J, with 14 bases between. Germline lookup yields CDR1 LNHNV and CDR2 YYDKDF (reference sequence). The CDR3 coding sequence is TGTGCCACCAGCCTTTCGGCAGGGATAGATACGCAGTATTTT. This encodes CATSLSAGIDTQYF.

This chain connects TRBV5-1 to TRBJ2-1; no clear D gene. CDR1 is SGHRS, CDR2 YFSETQ, per germline. The CDR3 loop spans 14 amino acids. Trimming cost V 1 base and J 2 bases, with 7 bases left between them. The CDR3 here is CASSLPHTYNEQFF. DNA for the CDR3: TGCGCCAGCAGCTTGCCTCATACCTACAATGAGCAGTTCTTC.

This clonotype has more than one count but fewer than ten. V is TRBV7-9 and J is TRBJ2-7; D possibly uses TRBD1 or TRBD2 (5 bases each). V lost 5 bases to trimming and J lost 6 bases, with 14 bases between them. The CDR3 has 13 amino acids. The germline V gene encodes CDR1 SEHNR and CDR2 FQNEAQ (reference sequence). The CDR3 reads CASSTPGPGEQYF. The CDR3 region has the DNA TGTGCCAGCAGCACCCCGGGGCCGGGCGAGCAGTACTTC.

V and J are TRBV4-1 and TRBJ2-5, with 11 bases matching TRBD2. Germline V gene lookup returns CDR1 MGHRA and CDR2 YSYEKL. The junction had 2 bases not matched to a gene; V was cut back by 4 bases and J by 1 base. The CDR3 loop spans 15 amino acids. The CDR3 loop reads CASSLTSGIQETQYF. The CDR3, as DNA: TGCGCCAGCAGCCTGACTAGCGGGATCCAAGAGACCCAGTACTTC.

This clonotype was counted only a few times. In nucleotides, the CDR3 is TGTGCCAGCGTTCCCTTGGGTCCCAGCAATCAGCCCCAGCATTTT. This codes for CASVPLGPSNQPQHF. J is TRBJ1-5 and V is TRBV28; D not certain. The CDR3 loop spans 15 amino acids. Germline V gives CDR1 MDHEN, CDR2 SYDVKM. Between the trimmed V and J ends, which lost 8 bases and 1 base, there was a span of 15 bases.

The chain combines TRBV27 with TRBJ2-1, with D tentatively TRBD2 (6 bases). The length of the CDR3 is 15 residues. Germline V gene sequence: CDR1 MNHEY, CDR2 SMNVEV (reference sequence). Trimming pared 8 bases from V and 8 bases from J, leaving 22 bases between. The chain's CDR3 is CASALLFGRVYEQFF. For the CDR3, the DNA is TGTGCCAGCGCCCTGTTGTTCGGGAGAGTCTATGAGCAGTTCTTC.

This clonotype came up many times. This sequence joins TRBV29-1 and TRBJ2-5; D is possibly TRBD2 (7 bases). The CDR3 runs 14 residues. The V gene lost 2 bases and the J gene lost 4 bases, with 14 bases spanning the gap. Germline lookup yields CDR1 SQVTM and CDR2 ANQGSEA. The CDR3 nucleotides read TGCAGCGTTGAATGGGGGGGCCGGGGAGAGACCCAGTACTTC. Residues: CSVEWGGRGETQYF.

This clonotype was seen only a few times. The rearrangement links TRBV4-3 to TRBJ2-6; TRBD2 is a possible D gene (5 bases). This CDR3 has 15 amino acids. V was cut by 1 base and J by 4 bases, with 8 bases left in between. Germline V gene sequence: CDR1 LGHNA, CDR2 YSLEER. The CDR3 DNA is TGCGCCAGCAGCCAAGCGTTAGCGGGGGCCAACGTCCTGACTTTC. Encoded protein: CASSQALAGANVLTF.

The CDR3 sequence: CASSLRGFGQGVSDTQYF. The CDR3, as DNA: TGTGCCAGCAGCTTAAGGGGTTTTGGGCAGGGAGTGTCAGATACGCAGTATTTT. The V call is TRBV7-8, the J call TRBJ2-3, with D perhaps given as TRBD1 or TRBD2 (5 bases each). The germline V and J ends were trimmed by 2 bases and 4 bases, with 22 bases remaining between them. The CDR3 is made up of 18 amino acids. Germline CDR1 reads SGHVS; CDR2 reads FQNEAQ.

There are a few counts of this clonotype. The CDR3 nucleotides read TGCGCCAGCAGCACAACAGGGAGCACAGATACGCAGTATTTT. Amino acids: CASSTTGSTDTQYF. The chain recombines TRBV5-1 with TRBJ2-3; perhaps TRBD1 as D (6 bases). This CDR3 comprises 14 residues. V lost 4 bases, J lost 0 bases, and 9 bases lay in between. Germline CDR1 and CDR2: SGHRS and YFSETQ.

The rearrangement uses TRBV23-1 and TRBJ2-3; 7 positions match TRBD1. TRBV23-1 is placed among ORFs of uncertain function. V gave up 7 bases and J gave up 0 bases; unmatched junction bases: 7. The CDR3 has 15 residues. CDR3: CASKNRGGSTDTQYF. In DNA, the CDR3 is TGCGCCAGCAAAAACAGGGGTGGAAGCACAGATACGCAGTATTTT.

V and J are TRBV7-2 and TRBJ2-4; either TRBD1 or TRBD2 may fit D (5 bases each). Trimming removed 8 bases at V and 7 bases at J, with 15 bases between. From germline, CDR1 is SGHTA and CDR2 FQGNSA. The CDR3 is 13 amino acids. The CDR3 DNA follows: TGTGCCAGCGGGATTAGGGGCGGGAACATTCAGTACTTC. It yields the protein CASGIRGGNIQYF.

The CDR3 is CASSLARESTDTQYF. The CDR3 DNA sequence: TGCGCCAGCAGCTTGGCTAGGGAAAGCACAGATACGCAGTATTTT. The gene calls are TRBV5-1 and TRBJ2-3; D gene uncertain. V gave up 0 bases and J gave up 0 bases, with 8 bases separating them. The CDR3 loop spans 15 amino acids. Germline values: CDR1 SGHRS, CDR2 YFSETQ.